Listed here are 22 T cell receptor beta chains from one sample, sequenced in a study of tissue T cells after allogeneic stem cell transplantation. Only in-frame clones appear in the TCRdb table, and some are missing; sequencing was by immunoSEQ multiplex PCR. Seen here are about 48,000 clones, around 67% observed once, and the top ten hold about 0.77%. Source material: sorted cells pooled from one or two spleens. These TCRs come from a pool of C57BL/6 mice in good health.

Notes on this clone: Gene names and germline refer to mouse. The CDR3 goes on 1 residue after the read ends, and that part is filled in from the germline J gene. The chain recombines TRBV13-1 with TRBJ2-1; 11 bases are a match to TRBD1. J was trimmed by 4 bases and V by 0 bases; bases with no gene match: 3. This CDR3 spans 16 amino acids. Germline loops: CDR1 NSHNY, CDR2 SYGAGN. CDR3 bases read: TGTGCCAGCAGTGATGGGGACAGGGGGTGGTATGCTGAGCAGTTC. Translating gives CASSDGDRGWYAEQF. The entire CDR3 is CASSDGDRGWYAEQFF.

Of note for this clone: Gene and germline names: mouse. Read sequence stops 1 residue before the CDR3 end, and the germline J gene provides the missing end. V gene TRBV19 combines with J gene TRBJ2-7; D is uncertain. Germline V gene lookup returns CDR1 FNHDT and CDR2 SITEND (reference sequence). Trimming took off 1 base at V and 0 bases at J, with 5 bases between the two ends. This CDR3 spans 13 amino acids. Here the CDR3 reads CASSIRVSYEQYF. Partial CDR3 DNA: TGTGCCAGCAGTATAAGGGTCTCCTATGAACAGTAC.

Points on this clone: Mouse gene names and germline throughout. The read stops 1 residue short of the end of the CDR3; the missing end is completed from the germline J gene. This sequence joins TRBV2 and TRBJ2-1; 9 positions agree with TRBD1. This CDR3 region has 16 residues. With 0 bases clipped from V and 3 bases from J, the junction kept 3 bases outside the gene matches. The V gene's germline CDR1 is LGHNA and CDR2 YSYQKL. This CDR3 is CASSQDPGQGYAEQFF. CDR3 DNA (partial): TGTGCCAGCAGCCAAGACCCGGGACAGGGCTATGCTGAGCAGTTC.

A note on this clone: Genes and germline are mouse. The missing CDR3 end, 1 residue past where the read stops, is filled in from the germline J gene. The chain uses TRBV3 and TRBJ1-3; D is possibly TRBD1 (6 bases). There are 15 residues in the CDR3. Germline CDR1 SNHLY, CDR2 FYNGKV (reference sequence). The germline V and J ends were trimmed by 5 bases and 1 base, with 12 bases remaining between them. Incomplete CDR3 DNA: TGTGCCAGCAGCCCCTACAGGGACTCTGGAAATACGCTCTAT. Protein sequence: CASSPYRDSGNTLY. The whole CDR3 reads CASSPYRDSGNTLYF.

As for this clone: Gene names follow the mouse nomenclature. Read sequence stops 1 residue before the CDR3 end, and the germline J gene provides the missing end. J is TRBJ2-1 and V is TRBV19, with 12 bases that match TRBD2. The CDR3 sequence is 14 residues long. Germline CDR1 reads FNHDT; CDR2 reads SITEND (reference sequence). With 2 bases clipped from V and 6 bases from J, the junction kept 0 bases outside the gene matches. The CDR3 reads CASSMDWGGAEQFF. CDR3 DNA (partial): TGTGCCAGCAGTATGGACTGGGGGGGTGCTGAGCAGTTC. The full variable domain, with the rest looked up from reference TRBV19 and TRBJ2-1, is GGIITQTPKFLIGQEGQKLTLKCQQNFNHDTMYWYRQDSGKGLRLIYYSITENDLQKGDLSEGYDASREKKSSFSLTVTSAQKNEMAVFLCASSMDWGGAEQFFGPGTRLTVL.

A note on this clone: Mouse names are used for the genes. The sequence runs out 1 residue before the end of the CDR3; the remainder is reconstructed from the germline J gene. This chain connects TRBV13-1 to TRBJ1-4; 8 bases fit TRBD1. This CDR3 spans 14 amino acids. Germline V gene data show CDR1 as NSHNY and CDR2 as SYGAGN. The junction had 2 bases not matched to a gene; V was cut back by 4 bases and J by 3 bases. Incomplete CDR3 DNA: TGTGCCAGCAGTCAACAGGGGGCCAACGAAAGATTATTT. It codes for CASSQQGANERLF. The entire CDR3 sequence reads CASSQQGANERLFF.

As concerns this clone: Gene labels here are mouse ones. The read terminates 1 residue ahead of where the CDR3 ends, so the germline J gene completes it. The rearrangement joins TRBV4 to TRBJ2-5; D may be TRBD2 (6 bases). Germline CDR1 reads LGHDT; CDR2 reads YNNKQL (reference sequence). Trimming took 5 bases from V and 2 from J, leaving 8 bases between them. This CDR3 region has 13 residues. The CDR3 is CASSRLAQDTQYF. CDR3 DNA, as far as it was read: TGTGCCAGCAGCAGACTGGCCCAAGACACCCAGTAC.

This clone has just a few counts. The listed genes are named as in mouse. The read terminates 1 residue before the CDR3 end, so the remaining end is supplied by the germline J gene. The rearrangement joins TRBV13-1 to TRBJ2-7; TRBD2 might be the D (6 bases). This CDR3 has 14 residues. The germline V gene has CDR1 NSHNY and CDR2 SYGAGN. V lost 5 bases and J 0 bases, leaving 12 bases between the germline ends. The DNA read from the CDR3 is TGTGCCAGCAGCTTCTCTGGGGTCTCCTATGAACAGTAC. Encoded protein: CASSFSGVSYEQY. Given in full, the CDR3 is CASSFSGVSYEQYF.

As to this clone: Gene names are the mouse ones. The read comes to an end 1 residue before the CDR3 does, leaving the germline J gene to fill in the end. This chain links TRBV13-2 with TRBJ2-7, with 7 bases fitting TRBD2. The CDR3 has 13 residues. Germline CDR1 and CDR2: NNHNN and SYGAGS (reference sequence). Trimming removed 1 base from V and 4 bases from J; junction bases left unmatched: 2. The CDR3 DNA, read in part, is TGTGCCAGCGGTGATCCTGGGGGTTATGAACAGTAC. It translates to CASGDPGGYEQY. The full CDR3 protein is CASGDPGGYEQYF.

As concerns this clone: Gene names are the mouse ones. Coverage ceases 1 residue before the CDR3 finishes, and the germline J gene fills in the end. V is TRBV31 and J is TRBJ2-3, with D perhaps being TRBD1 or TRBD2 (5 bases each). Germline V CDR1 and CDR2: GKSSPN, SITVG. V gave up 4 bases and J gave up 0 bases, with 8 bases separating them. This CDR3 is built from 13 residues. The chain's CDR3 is CAWMGPSAETLYF. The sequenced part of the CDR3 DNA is TGTGCCTGGATGGGGCCTAGTGCAGAAACGCTGTAT.

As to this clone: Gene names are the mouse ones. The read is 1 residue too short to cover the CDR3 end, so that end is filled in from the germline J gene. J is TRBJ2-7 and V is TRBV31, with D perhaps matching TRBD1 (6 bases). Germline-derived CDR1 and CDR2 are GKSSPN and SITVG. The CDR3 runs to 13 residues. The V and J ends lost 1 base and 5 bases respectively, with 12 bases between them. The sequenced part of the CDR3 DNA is TGTGCCTGGAGTCCGGGACGGACAGATGAACAGTAC. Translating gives CAWSPGRTDEQY. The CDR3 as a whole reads CAWSPGRTDEQYF.

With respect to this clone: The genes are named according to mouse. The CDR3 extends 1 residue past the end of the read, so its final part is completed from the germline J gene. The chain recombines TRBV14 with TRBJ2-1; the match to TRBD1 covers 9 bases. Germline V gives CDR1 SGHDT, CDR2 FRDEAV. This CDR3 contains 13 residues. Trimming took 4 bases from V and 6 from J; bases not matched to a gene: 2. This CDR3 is CASSTGGFAEQFF. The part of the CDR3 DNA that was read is TGTGCCAGCAGTACAGGGGGCTTTGCTGAGCAGTTC.

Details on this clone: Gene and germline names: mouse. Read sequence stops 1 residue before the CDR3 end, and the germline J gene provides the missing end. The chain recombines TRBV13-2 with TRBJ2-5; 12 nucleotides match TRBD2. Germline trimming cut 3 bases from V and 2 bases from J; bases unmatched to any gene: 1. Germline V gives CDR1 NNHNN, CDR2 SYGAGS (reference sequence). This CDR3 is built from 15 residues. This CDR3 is CASGGGLGGQDTQYF. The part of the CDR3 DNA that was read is TGTGCCAGCGGTGGGGGACTGGGGGGCCAAGACACCCAGTAC.

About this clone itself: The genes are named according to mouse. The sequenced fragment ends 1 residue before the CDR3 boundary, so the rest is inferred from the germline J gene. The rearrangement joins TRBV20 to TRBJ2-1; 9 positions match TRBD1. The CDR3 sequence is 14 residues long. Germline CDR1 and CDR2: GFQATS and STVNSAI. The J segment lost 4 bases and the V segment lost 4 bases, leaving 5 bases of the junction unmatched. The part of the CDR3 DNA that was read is TGTGGTGCTATCACAGGGGGCGGGTATGCTGAGCAGTTC. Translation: CGAITGGGYAEQF. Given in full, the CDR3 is CGAITGGGYAEQFF.

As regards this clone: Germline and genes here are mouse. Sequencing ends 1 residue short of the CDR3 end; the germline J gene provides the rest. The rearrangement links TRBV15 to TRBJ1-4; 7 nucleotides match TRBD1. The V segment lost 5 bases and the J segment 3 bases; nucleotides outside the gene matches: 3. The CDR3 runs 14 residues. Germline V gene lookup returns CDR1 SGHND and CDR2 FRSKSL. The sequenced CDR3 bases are TGTGCCAGCAGTGCCGGGACAGCCAACGAAAGATTATTT. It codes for CASSAGTANERLF. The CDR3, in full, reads CASSAGTANERLFF.

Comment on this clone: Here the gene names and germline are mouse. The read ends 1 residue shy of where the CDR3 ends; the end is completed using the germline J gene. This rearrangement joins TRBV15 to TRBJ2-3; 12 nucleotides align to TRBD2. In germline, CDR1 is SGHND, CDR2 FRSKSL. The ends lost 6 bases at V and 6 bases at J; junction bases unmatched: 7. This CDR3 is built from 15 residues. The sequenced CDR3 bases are TGTGCCAGCAGACGGGACTGGGGGGCCGGGGAAACGCTGTAT. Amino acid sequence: CASRRDWGAGETLY. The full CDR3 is CASRRDWGAGETLYF.

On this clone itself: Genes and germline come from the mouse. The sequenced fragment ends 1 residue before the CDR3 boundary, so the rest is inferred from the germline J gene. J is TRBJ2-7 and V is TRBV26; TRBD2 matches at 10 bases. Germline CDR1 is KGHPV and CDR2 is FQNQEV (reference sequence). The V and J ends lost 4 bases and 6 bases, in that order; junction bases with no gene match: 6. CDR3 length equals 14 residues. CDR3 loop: CASSQSGGAVEQYF. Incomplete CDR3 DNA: TGTGCCAGCAGTCAGTCTGGGGGGGCCGTTGAACAGTAC.

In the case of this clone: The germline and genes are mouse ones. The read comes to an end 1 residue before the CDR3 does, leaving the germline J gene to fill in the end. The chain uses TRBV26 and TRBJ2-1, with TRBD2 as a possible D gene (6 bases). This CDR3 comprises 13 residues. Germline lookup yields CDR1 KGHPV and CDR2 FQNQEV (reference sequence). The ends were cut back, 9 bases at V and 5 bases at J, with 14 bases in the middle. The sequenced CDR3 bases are TGTGCCAGTCCTGGGGTGACGCATGCTGAGCAGTTC. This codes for CASPGVTHAEQF. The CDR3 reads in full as CASPGVTHAEQFF. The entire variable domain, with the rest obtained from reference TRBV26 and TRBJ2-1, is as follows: NSKVIQTPRYLVKGQGQKAKMRCIPEKGHPVVFWYQQNKNNEFKFLINFQNQEVLQQIDMTEKRFSAECPSNSPCSLEIQSSEAGDSALYLCASPGVTHAEQFFGPGTRLTVL.

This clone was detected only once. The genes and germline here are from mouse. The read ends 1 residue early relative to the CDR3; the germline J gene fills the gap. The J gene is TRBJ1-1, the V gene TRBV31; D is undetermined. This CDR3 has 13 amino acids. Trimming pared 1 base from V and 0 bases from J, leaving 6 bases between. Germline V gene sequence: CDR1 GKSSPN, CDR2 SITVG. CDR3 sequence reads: CAWSRHSNTEVFF. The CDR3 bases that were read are TGTGCCTGGAGTCGACACTCAAACACAGAAGTCTTC.

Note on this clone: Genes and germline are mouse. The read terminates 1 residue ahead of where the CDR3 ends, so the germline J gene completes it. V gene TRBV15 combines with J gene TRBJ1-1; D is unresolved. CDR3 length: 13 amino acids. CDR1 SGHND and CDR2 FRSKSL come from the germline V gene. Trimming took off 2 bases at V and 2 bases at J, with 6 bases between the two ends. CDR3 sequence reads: CASSLLDNTEVFF. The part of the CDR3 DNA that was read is TGTGCCAGCAGTTTATTGGACAACACAGAAGTCTTC.

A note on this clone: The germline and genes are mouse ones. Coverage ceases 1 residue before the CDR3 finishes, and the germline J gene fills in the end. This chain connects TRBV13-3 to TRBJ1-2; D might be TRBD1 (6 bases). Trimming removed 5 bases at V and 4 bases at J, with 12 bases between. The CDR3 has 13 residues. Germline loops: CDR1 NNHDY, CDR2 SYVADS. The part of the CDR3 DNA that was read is TGTGCCAGCAGCAGGGGAAGAGGCTCCGACTACACC. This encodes CASSRGRGSDYT. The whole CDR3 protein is CASSRGRGSDYTF.

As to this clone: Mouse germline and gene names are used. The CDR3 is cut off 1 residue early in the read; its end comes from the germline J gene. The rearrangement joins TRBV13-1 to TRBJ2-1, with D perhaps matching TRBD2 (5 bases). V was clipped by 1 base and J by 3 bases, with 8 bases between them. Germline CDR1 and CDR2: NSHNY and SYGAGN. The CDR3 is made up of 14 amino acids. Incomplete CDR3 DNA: TGTGCCAGCAGTGATCTTGGGGTCTATGCTGAGCAGTTC. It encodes CASSDLGVYAEQF. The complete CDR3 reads CASSDLGVYAEQFF.